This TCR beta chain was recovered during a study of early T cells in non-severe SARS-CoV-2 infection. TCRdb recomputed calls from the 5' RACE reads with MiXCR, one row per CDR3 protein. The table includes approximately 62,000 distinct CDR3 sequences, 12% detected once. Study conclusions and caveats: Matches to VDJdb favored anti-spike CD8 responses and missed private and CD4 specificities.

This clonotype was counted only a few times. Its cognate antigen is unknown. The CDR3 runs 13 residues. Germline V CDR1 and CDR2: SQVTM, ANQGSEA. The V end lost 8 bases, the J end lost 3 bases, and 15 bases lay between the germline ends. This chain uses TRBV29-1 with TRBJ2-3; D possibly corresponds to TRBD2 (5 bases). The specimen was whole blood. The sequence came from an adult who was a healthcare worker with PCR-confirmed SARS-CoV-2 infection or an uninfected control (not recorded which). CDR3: CSWNRGVTDTQYF. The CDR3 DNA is TGCAGCTGGAATCGGGGTGTGACAGATACGCAGTATTTT.